This T cell receptor beta chain was recorded in a study of cytomegalovirus exposure and HLA in healthy donors. This clone was seen once. The germline V gene has CDR1 SQVTM and CDR2 ANQGSEA. The CDR3 runs 11 residues. Deletions cut 4 bases from V and 4 bases from J, with 8 bases between. Profiled with immunoSEQ multiplex PCR; TCRdb holds only in-frame clones, not every one. The sample yields over 250,000 clones, 80% to 90% seen once. This receptor was obtained from a young woman in good health and CMV-seronegative. The V call is TRBV29-1, the J call TRBJ2-7; D may be TRBD2 (6 bases). Sequenced: PBMCs. Here the CDR3 reads CSVVEGYEQYF. The CDR3 DNA follows: TGCAGCGTTGTGGAGGGTTACGAGCAGTACTTC.